Shown below are 21 T cell receptor beta chains from a single sample sequenced in a study of tumor and adjacent non-tumor tissue in lung cancer. The library came from three nested PCR rounds adapted from ARM-PCR protocols. TCRdb re-called the multiplex PCR reads with MiXCR, one entry per CDR3 protein. This table has 70,000 or so distinct CDR3 sequences, 60% appearing once. The template was RNA from unsorted bulk tissue. Sequenced input: lung tumor tissue. These receptors came from a man between 45 and 60 years old with non-small cell lung cancer.

Worth noting for this clonotype: One end of the junction is discordant with germline, which a read error may explain. The genes are TRBV12-3 or TRBV12-4 and TRBJ2-7; D is ambiguous. The CDR3 has 15 amino acids. The CDR3 region has the DNA TGTACCAGCAGATCTAAGATCAATACCCTCTACGAGCAGTACTTC. Translating it yields CTSRSKINTLYEQYF.

Of note for this clonotype: An end of the junction differs from the germline gene, which may be a read error. The J gene is TRBJ2-3, the V gene TRBV7-9; 14 nucleotides agree with TRBD2. The CDR3 loop spans 14 amino acids. Germline V gene data show CDR1 as SEHNR and CDR2 as FQNEAQ (reference sequence). As DNA, the CDR3 is TGTGCCTGCCGGACTAGCGGGGGGCAGGATACGCAGTTTTTT. Translating it yields CACRTSGGQDTQFF.

The genes are TRBV7-9 and TRBJ2-6; D gene ambiguous. This CDR3 has 15 residues. Germline assignment: CDR1 SEHNR and CDR2 FQNEAQ (reference sequence). Trimming stripped 5 bases from V and 0 bases from J, with 8 bases between. The CDR3 reads CASSRLGSGANVLTF. The DNA of the CDR3 is TGTGCCAGCAGCCGCCTTGGCTCTGGGGCCAACGTCCTGACTTTC. Full variable domain (rest looked up from reference TRBV7-9 and TRBJ2-6): DTGVSQNPRHKITKRGQNVTFRCDPISEHNRLYWYRQTLGQGPEFLTYFQNEAQLEKSRLLSDRFSAERPKGSFSTLEIQRTEQGDSAMYLCASSRLGSGANVLTFGAGSRLTVL.

This clonotype was detected many times. J is TRBJ2-3 and V is TRBV20-1; 7 bases map to TRBD2. Trimming took 3 bases from V and 0 from J; bases not matched to a gene: 12. CDR1 is DFQATT and CDR2 is SNEGSKA in the germline V gene (reference sequence). The CDR3 totals 17 residues. The CDR3, as DNA: TGCAGTGCTAGGGCCGAGGGAATAGCGGGTAGCACAGATACGCAGTATTTT. Its translation is CSARAEGIAGSTDTQYF.

The rearrangement links TRBV6-6 to TRBJ2-7; tentative D call: TRBD1 (6 bases). The CDR3 loop spans 16 amino acids. Germline V gene data show CDR1 as MNHNY and CDR2 as SVGAGI (reference sequence). The CDR3 DNA follows: TGTGTCGGCAGTTACTCGATCGTCAGGGGTCACTACGAGCAGTACTTC. Its protein is CVGSYSIVRGHYEQYF.

A word on this clonotype: A single base separates this from a much larger clone, so it may be a read error. The V call is TRBV4-1, the J call TRBJ2-3; maybe TRBD1 (5 bases). The CDR3 consists of 17 residues. V lost 4 bases, J lost 1 base, and 18 bases lay in between. Germline V lookup: CDR1 MGHRA, CDR2 YSYEKL. CDR3 in DNA: TGCGCCAGCAGCCCACGTTTTCAGGGCAGGCGCACAGATACGCAGTATTTT. Translation: CASSPRFQGRRTDTQYF.

Remarks on this clonotype: This clone may be a read error of a much larger clone one base away. The chain employs TRBV12-3 or TRBV12-4 and TRBJ2-7; TRBD1 is a possible D gene (6 bases). The CDR3 has 12 residues. Trimming left V 7 bases short and J 5 bases short, with 12 bases between. CDR3 DNA sequence: TGTGCCAGCATGCGTACAGGGAACGAGCAGTACTTC. The encoded protein is CASMRTGNEQYF.

The chain employs TRBV7-9 and TRBJ2-3; no definite D call. The CDR3 is made up of 13 amino acids. Germline V CDR1 and CDR2: SEHNR, FQNEAQ (reference sequence). The ends were cut back, 5 bases at V and 0 bases at J, with 6 bases in the middle. The CDR3 loop reads CASSPHSTDTQYF. In DNA form, the CDR3 reads TGTGCCAGCAGCCCCCATAGCACAGATACGCAGTATTTT. The variable domain in full, completed from reference TRBV7-9 and TRBJ2-3, reads DTGVSQNPRHKITKRGQNVTFRCDPISEHNRLYWYRQTLGQGPEFLTYFQNEAQLEKSRLLSDRFSAERPKGSFSTLEIQRTEQGDSAMYLCASSPHSTDTQYFGPGTRLTVL.

To note about this clonotype: This could be a read error, since a much larger clone is one nucleotide away. The chain is built from TRBV12-5 and TRBJ2-3; 10 nucleotides line up with TRBD2. Germline V gives CDR1 LGHNT, CDR2 FRNRAP. V gave up 0 bases and J gave up 2 bases; unmatched junction bases: 8. The CDR3 is 18 amino acids. The CDR3 region has the DNA TGTGCTAGTGGTTTGGTCCATCTAGCGGGGGACCCCACAGATACGCAGTATTTT. It yields the protein CASGLVHLAGDPTDTQYF.

This clonotype has just a few counts. One base away lies a much larger clone, so this may be a sequencing read error. The chain has TRBV4-1 and TRBJ2-1, with D maybe TRBD2 (5 bases). Trimming cost V 0 bases and J 5 bases, with 14 bases left between them. The CDR3 runs to 16 residues. Germline V gene sequence: CDR1 MGHRA, CDR2 YSYEKL. The CDR3 DNA sequence: TGCGCCAGCAGCCAAGATCACCCAGCGGTCCACAATGAGCAGTTCTTC. It specifies CASSQDHPAVHNEQFF.

This clonotype was seen a single time. This clone may be a read error of a much larger clone one base away. The conserved closing phenylalanine or tryptophan is absent in this CDR3, likely reflecting a read error. The chain couples TRBV5-5 to TRBJ2-3; 11 bases line up with TRBD2. Trimming took 5 bases from V and 3 from J; bases not matched to a gene: 14. This CDR3 is built from 18 residues. Germline V lookup: CDR1 SGHKS, CDR2 YYEKEE (reference sequence). In DNA, the CDR3 is TGTGCCAGCAGGCCGGAGTTTAGCGGGGGGGCCCCAACAGATACGCAGTATATT. Encoded protein: CASRPEFSGGAPTDTQYI.

This sequence joins TRBV29-1 and TRBJ2-7; no firm D call. Looked up from germline, CDR1 is SQVTM and CDR2 is ANQGSEA. The CDR3 is made up of 13 amino acids. V was clipped by 6 bases and J by 3 bases, with 15 bases between them. The CDR3 spells CSVRHANFYEQYF. DNA of the CDR3: TGCAGCGTAAGACACGCGAACTTCTACGAGCAGTACTTC.

This clonotype was counted once. The junction does not match germline at one end; this may be a read error. The gene calls are TRBV10-3 and TRBJ2-7; 9 bases fit TRBD1. CDR1 is ENHRY and CDR2 is SYGVKD in the germline V gene. The CDR3 is 13 amino acids. CDR3 sequence (DNA): TGTGCCACCATCGGGACAGGGACCTACGATCAGTACTTC. Protein: CATIGTGTYDQYF.

Notes on this clonotype: At one of its ends the junction is not consistent with the germline gene, which may arise from a read error. The V call is TRBV10-3, the J call TRBJ1-1, with D tentatively TRBD1 (5 bases). The CDR3 spans 14 residues. Germline lookup yields CDR1 ENHRY and CDR2 SYGVKD. The CDR3 DNA reads TGTACCATCAGTGAGTGGCAGAGGGGCACTGAAGCCTTCTTT. It codes for CTISEWQRGTEAFF.

The chain has TRBV11-2 and TRBJ1-1; no clear D. Trimming cost V 4 bases and J 14 bases, with 20 bases left between them. The CDR3 extends over 13 amino acids. The V gene's germline CDR1 is SGHAT and CDR2 FQNNGV. In DNA form, the CDR3 reads TGTGCCAGCAGCTCCACCCGGAGGTTTGAAACCTTCTTT. Translated: CASSSTRRFETFF.

This chain's CDR3 is CRTTSDNNEQFF. As DNA, the CDR3 is TGCCGTACTACTAGCGACAACAATGAGCAGTTCTTC. The chain combines TRBV20-1 with TRBJ2-1, with 7 nucleotides matching TRBD2. CDR3 length equals 12 residues. CDR1 is DFQATT and CDR2 is SNEGSKA in the germline V gene (reference sequence).

A note on this clonotype: At one end the junction does not follow the germline gene, possibly because of a read error. The chain couples TRBV11-2 to TRBJ2-3; D is undetermined. The CDR3 loop spans 15 amino acids. In germline, CDR1 is SGHAT, CDR2 FQNNGV. The CDR3: CASSLDCGSADTQFF. In DNA, the CDR3 is TGTGCCAGTAGCTTAGATTGCGGATCGGCAGATACGCAGTTTTTT. The full variable domain, completed using reference TRBV11-2 and TRBJ2-3, is EAGVAQSPRYKIIEKRQSVAFWCNPISGHATLYWYQQILGQGPKLLIQFQNNGVVDDSQLPKDRFSAERLKGVDSTLKIQPAKLEDSAVYLCASSLDCGSADTQFFGPGTRLTVL.

This clonotype was counted at least ten times. The chain has TRBV10-3 and TRBJ2-7; no clear D gene. The V gene's germline CDR1 is ENHRY and CDR2 SYGVKD. The CDR3 length is 13 residues. Trimming removed 2 bases at V and 2 bases at J, with 7 bases between. The CDR3 DNA reads as TGTGCCATCAGTGAGGGACGCACCTACGAGCAGTACTTC. Translated, it gives CAISEGRTYEQYF.

Remarks on this clonotype: A read error is possible here, since a much larger clone lies one base away. This chain uses TRBV4-2 with TRBJ1-1; tentative D call: TRBD1 (6 bases). This CDR3 contains 14 residues. CDR1 is LGHNA and CDR2 is YNFKEQ in the germline V gene. Trimming left V 0 bases short and J 3 bases short, with 8 bases between. DNA for the CDR3: TGTGCCAGCAGCCAAGAAAACAGGGACACTGAAGCTTTCTTT. This codes for CASSQENRDTEAFF.

The chain is built from TRBV12-3 or TRBV12-4 and TRBJ1-6; 7 nucleotides agree with TRBD1. Germline trimming cut 6 bases from V and 4 bases from J; bases unmatched to any gene: 3. The CDR3 has 14 residues. The CDR3: CASRKTGYNSPLHF. The CDR3 nucleotides are TGTGCCAGCAGAAAGACAGGGTATAATTCACCCCTCCACTTT.

This clonotype was detected only a few times. Mismatch with germline at one junction end may stem from a read error. The chain uses TRBV6-6 and TRBJ2-1; TRBD2 matches at 8 bases. The CDR3 runs to 14 residues. Germline V gives CDR1 MNHNY, CDR2 SVGAGI (reference sequence). This CDR3 reads CVSRRQRELGEQFF. CDR3 in DNA: TGTGTCAGCCGGCGACAGCGGGAGCTGGGTGAGCAATTCTTC.